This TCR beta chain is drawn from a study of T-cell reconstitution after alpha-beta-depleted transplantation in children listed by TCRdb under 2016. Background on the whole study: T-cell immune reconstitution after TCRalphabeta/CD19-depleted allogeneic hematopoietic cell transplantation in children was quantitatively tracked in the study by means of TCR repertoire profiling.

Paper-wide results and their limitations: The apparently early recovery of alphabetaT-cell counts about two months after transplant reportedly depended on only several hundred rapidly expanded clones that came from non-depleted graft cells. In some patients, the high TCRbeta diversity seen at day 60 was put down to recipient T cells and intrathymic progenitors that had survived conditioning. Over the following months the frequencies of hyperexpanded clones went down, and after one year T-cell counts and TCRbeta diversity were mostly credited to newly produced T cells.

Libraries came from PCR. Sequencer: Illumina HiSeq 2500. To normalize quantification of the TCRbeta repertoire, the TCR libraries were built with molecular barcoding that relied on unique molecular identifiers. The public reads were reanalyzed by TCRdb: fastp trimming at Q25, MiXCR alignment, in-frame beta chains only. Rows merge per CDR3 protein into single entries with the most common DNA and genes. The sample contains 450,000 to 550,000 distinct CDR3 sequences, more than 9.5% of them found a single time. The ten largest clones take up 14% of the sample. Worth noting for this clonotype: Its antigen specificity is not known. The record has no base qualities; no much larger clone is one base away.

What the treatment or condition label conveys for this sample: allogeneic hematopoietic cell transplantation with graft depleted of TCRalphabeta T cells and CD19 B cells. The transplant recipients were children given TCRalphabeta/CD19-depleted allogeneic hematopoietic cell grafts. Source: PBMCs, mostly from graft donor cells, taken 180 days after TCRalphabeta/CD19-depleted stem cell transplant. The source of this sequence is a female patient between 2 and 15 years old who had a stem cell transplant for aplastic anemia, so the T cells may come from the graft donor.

The bases are TGTGCCAGCAGTGTGGACTTCCTCGAGCAGTACTTC. This encodes CASSVDFLEQYF. The chain links TRBV12-3 or TRBV12-4 with TRBJ2-7; tentative D gene TRBD2, with 5 bases matching. The junction shows trimming of 5 bases on V and 6 bases on J, plus 11 bases between the germline ends. From the cysteine up to the phenylalanine, the CDR3 has a length of 12 residues. This entry keeps only the CDR3 DNA: 36 bases, framed from base 1.